Shown below are 28 T cell receptor beta chains from a single sample sequenced in a study of blood T cell repertoires in COVID-19. Profiling relied on immunoSEQ multiplex PCR, and the TCRdb table lists in-frame clones only, not all of them. This table holds fewer than 180,000 clones, about 86% found once. The specimen sequenced was peripheral blood. The receptors stem from a man between 65 and 80 years old with acute or convalescent COVID-19.

The count of this clone is one. This chain links TRBV5-1 with TRBJ2-7, with 7 bases that match TRBD2. V gave up 0 bases and J gave up 0 bases; unmatched junction bases: 3. Looked up from germline, CDR1 is SGHRS and CDR2 is YFSETQ. The CDR3 has 15 residues. The CDR3 here is CASSLGAGTSYEQYF. The DNA of the CDR3 is TGCGCCAGCAGCTTGGGAGCGGGAACCTCCTACGAGCAGTACTTC.

This clone was detected a few times. The V and J genes are TRBV10-3 and TRBJ1-1; D ambiguous. There are 13 residues in the CDR3. The V gene's germline CDR1 is ENHRY and CDR2 SYGVKD. V lost 0 bases, J lost 4 bases, and 6 bases lay in between. CDR3 DNA: TGTGCCATCAGTGAGTCGAGTCCCACTGAAGCTTTCTTT. Translation gives CAISESSPTEAFF.

The rearrangement joins TRBV10-3 to TRBJ1-5; D not resolved. The CDR3 extends over 13 amino acids. Trimming took 3 bases from V and 5 from J, leaving 8 bases between them. Germline loops: CDR1 ENHRY, CDR2 SYGVKD. CDR3 amino acids: CAISDARDQPQHF. The CDR3, as DNA: TGTGCCATCAGTGACGCGAGGGATCAGCCCCAGCATTTT.

The chain couples TRBV28 to TRBJ2-7; no reliable D call. The CDR3 totals 11 residues. In germline, CDR1 is MDHEN, CDR2 SYDVKM. V lost 6 bases to trimming and J lost 5 bases, with 8 bases between them. As DNA, the CDR3 is TGTGCCAGCAGCCCCTTTGACGAGCAGTACTTC. It is translated as CASSPFDEQYF. Full variable domain (outside the CDR3, taken from reference TRBV28 and TRBJ2-7): DVKVTQSSRYLVKRTGEKVFLECVQDMDHENMFWYRQDPGLGLRLIYFSYDVKMKEKGDIPEGYSVSREKKERFSLILESASTNQTSMYLCASSPFDEQYFGPGTRLTVT.

This clone occurred once. The chain recombines TRBV7-8 with TRBJ2-7; D perhaps matches TRBD2 (6 bases). The germline V gene encodes CDR1 SGHVS and CDR2 FQNEAQ. The germline V and J ends were trimmed by 10 bases and 0 bases, with 16 bases remaining between them. The CDR3 is 14 amino acids. Here the CDR3 DNA reads TGTGCCACCGGGACTGATTGGGCCTCCTACGAGCAGTACTTC. Translating gives CATGTDWASYEQYF. Full variable domain (remainder filled in from reference TRBV7-8 and TRBJ2-7): GAGVSQSPRYKVAKRGQDVALRCDPISGHVSLFWYQQALGQGPEFLTYFQNEAQLDKSGLPSDRFFAERPEGSVSTLKIQRTQQEDSAVYLCATGTDWASYEQYFGPGTRLTVT.

J is TRBJ2-3 and V is TRBV6-6; D ambiguous. This CDR3 spans 16 amino acids. Germline V CDR1 and CDR2: MNHNY, SVGAGI (reference sequence). Trimming pared 6 bases from V and 0 bases from J, leaving 16 bases between. The CDR3 reads CASSNPRGASTDTQYF. CDR3 in DNA: TGTGCCAGCAGCAACCCTCGCGGAGCTAGCACAGATACGCAGTATTTT.

V gene TRBV7-9 combines with J gene TRBJ1-3; 9 bases agree with TRBD1. The CDR3 is 15 amino acids. In germline, CDR1 is SEHNR, CDR2 FQNEAQ (reference sequence). Trimming removed 5 bases from V and 3 bases from J; junction bases left unmatched: 5. CDR3 sequence reads: CASSEQGAGGNTIYF. The CDR3 DNA reads TGTGCCAGCAGCGAACAGGGGGCCGGTGGAAACACCATATATTTT.

The chain couples TRBV9 to TRBJ2-1, with D possibly TRBD2 on 6 matching bases. Germline V lookup: CDR1 SGDLS, CDR2 YYNGEE. Trimming pared 0 bases from V and 3 bases from J, leaving 10 bases between. The CDR3 loop spans 15 amino acids. The CDR3, as DNA: TGTGCCAGCAGCGTAGAAGCTAGCGTCTACAATGAGCAGTTCTTC. It yields the protein CASSVEASVYNEQFF. Together with reference TRBV9 and TRBJ2-1, the CDR3 gives the full variable domain: DSGVTQTPKHLITATGQRVTLRCSPRSGDLSVYWYQQSLDQGLQFLIQYYNGEERAKGNILERFSAQQFPDLHSELNLSSLELGDSALYFCASSVEASVYNEQFFGPGTRLTVL.

The CDR3 coding sequence is TGTGCCAGCAGTCGTAGCGGCCAAGAGACCCAGTACTTC. This translates into CASSRSGQETQYF. The gene calls are TRBV12-3 or TRBV12-4 and TRBJ2-5, with D perhaps TRBD2 (6 bases). The ends were cut back, 5 bases at V and 1 base at J, with 8 bases in the middle. This CDR3 is built from 13 residues.

This clone was seen repeatedly, ten times or more. The chain joins TRBV28 to TRBJ1-4; D may be TRBD1 (5 bases). The V and J ends lost 4 bases and 8 bases respectively, with 14 bases between them. The CDR3 runs to 14 residues. Germline assignment: CDR1 MDHEN and CDR2 SYDVKM. As DNA, the CDR3 is TGTGCCAGCAGTTCGTCGCGGGGCCTCGAAAAACTGTTTTTT. Translation: CASSSSRGLEKLFF. The full variable domain, completed using reference TRBV28 and TRBJ1-4, is DVKVTQSSRYLVKRTGEKVFLECVQDMDHENMFWYRQDPGLGLRLIYFSYDVKMKEKGDIPEGYSVSREKKERFSLILESASTNQTSMYLCASSSSRGLEKLFFGSGTQLSVL.

A few counts support this clone. DNA for the CDR3: TGTGCCAGCAGCTTAGTAATCACAGGGAGCACCTACGAGCAGTACTTC. It translates to CASSLVITGSTYEQYF. V usage is TRBV7-9 and J usage is TRBJ2-7; possibly TRBD1 for D (6 bases). V was trimmed by 1 base and J by 2 bases, leaving 15 bases between them. The CDR3 covers 16 residues. The germline CDR1 and CDR2 sequences are SEHNR and FQNEAQ (reference sequence).

This clone was found once. The rearrangement joins TRBV9 to TRBJ2-7; TRBD2 matches 12 bases. This CDR3 comprises 15 residues. Germline CDR1 is SGDLS and CDR2 is YYNGEE. Losses at the gene ends were 3 bases for V and 2 bases for J; bases not matched to a gene: 3. This chain's CDR3 is CASSAGLAGTYEQYF. CDR3 DNA: TGTGCCAGCAGCGCAGGACTAGCGGGGACCTACGAGCAGTACTTC.

The V gene is TRBV2, the J gene TRBJ1-2; D is ambiguous. Per germline, CDR1 SNHLY and CDR2 FYNNEI. V lost 7 bases to trimming and J lost 0 bases, with 9 bases between them. This CDR3 comprises 13 residues. As DNA, the CDR3 is TGTGCCAGCAATGTATATTCTAACTATGGCTACACCTTC. It codes for CASNVYSNYGYTF.

This chain uses TRBV25-1 with TRBJ1-2; a possible D gene is TRBD1 (5 bases). Trimming removed 3 bases at V and 8 bases at J, with 19 bases between. The CDR3 covers 15 residues. Per germline, CDR1 MGHDK and CDR2 SYGVNS. The CDR3 spells CASSDPLGGERGYTF. The CDR3 DNA is TGTGCCAGCAGTGATCCTCTGGGGGGGGAGAGGGGCTACACCTTC.

The chain links TRBV2 to TRBJ2-7, with 8 bases lining up with TRBD2. With V trimmed by 4 bases and J by 3 bases, 5 bases remained unmatched. CDR1 is SNHLY and CDR2 is FYNNEI in the germline V gene. This CDR3 is built from 14 residues. The CDR3 protein is CASSGEREYYEQYF. DNA of the CDR3: TGTGCCAGCAGTGGGGAGCGGGAGTACTACGAGCAGTACTTC. Together with reference TRBV2 and TRBJ2-7, the CDR3 gives the full variable domain: EPEVTQTPSHQVTQMGQEVILRCVPISNHLYFYWYRQILGQKVEFLVSFYNNEISEKSEIFDDQFSVERPDGSNFTLKIRSTKLEDSAMYFCASSGEREYYEQYFGPGTRLTVT.

The chain couples TRBV28 to TRBJ2-6, with D perhaps matching TRBD1 (7 bases). The CDR3 has 15 residues. Between the trimmed V and J ends, which lost 5 bases and 3 bases, there was a span of 11 bases. Germline V gene lookup returns CDR1 MDHEN and CDR2 SYDVKM. This CDR3 is CASSLRGVGANVLTF. CDR3 DNA sequence: TGTGCCAGCAGTCTCAGGGGGGTTGGGGCCAACGTCCTGACTTTC.

The chain joins TRBV6-2 or TRBV6-3 to TRBJ1-2, with 10 positions matching TRBD1. Losses at the gene ends were 2 bases for V and 4 bases for J; bases not matched to a gene: 7. This CDR3 spans 16 amino acids. Germline V gene lookup returns CDR1 MNHEY and CDR2 SVGEGT. The CDR3 loop is CASSYGPGQGSYGYTF. CDR3 nucleotides: TGTGCCAGCAGTTACGGGCCGGGACAGGGGTCCTATGGCTACACCTTC.

CDR3 sequence reads: CASSSPTSGRANDLEQFF. The CDR3 bases are TGTGCCAGCAGCTCCCCCACTAGCGGGAGGGCTAACGACTTAGAGCAGTTCTTC. The gene calls are TRBV5-4 and TRBJ2-1; 13 bases match TRBD2. CDR3 size: 18 residues. Germline V lookup: CDR1 SGHNT, CDR2 YYREEE (reference sequence). Unmatched junction bases numbered 16, after V lost 3 bases and J lost 10 bases.

This chain links TRBV5-5 with TRBJ1-1; possibly TRBD1 for D (5 bases). The CDR3 loop spans 16 amino acids. Per germline, CDR1 SGHKS and CDR2 YYEKEE (reference sequence). V was trimmed by 2 bases and J by 5 bases, leaving 19 bases between them. The CDR3 bases are TGTGCCAGCAGCTTCCGGTTCGGGGGGTCGGGGACTGAAGCTTTCTTT. It is translated as CASSFRFGGSGTEAFF.

V is TRBV14 and J is TRBJ2-1; 10 bases are a match to TRBD2. CDR3 length: 14 amino acids. The V gene end was trimmed by 7 bases and the J gene end by 6 bases; junction bases not matched to a gene: 6. Germline CDR1 SGHDN, CDR2 FVKESK. CDR3 amino acids: CASMSGRAANEQFF. The CDR3 bases are TGTGCCAGCATGAGCGGGAGGGCTGCCAATGAGCAGTTCTTC.

The rearrangement uses TRBV27 and TRBJ2-7, with 11 bases lining up with TRBD1. V was clipped by 5 bases and J by 3 bases; unmatched bases: 6. CDR3 length equals 15 residues. Germline V CDR1 and CDR2: MNHEY, SMNVEV (reference sequence). CDR3 in DNA: TGTGCCAGCAGTAAATCGGACAGGGGGCGCTACGAGCAGTACTTC. Protein: CASSKSDRGRYEQYF.

The genes are TRBV7-2 and TRBJ1-1; D gene uncertain. V shed 1 base and J shed 7 bases, with 10 bases lying between them. The CDR3 spans 13 residues. Germline CDR1 SGHTA, CDR2 FQGNSA. The CDR3 sequence: CASSLGGADEAFF. In DNA form, the CDR3 reads TGTGCCAGCAGCTTAGGTGGCGCGGATGAAGCTTTCTTT.

This chain connects TRBV29-1 to TRBJ2-2, with a tentative D call TRBD2 (5 bases). V was cut by 3 bases and J by 4 bases, with 9 bases left in between. Looked up from germline, CDR1 is SQVTM and CDR2 is ANQGSEA. The CDR3 spans 13 residues. The CDR3 coding sequence is TGCAGCGTTGACCAGCGGAGCACCGGGGAGCTGTTTTTT. Amino acid sequence: CSVDQRSTGELFF.

The gene calls are TRBV4-1 and TRBJ2-1; maybe TRBD2 (6 bases). Germline V gives CDR1 MGHRA, CDR2 YSYEKL. This CDR3 is built from 14 residues. Between the trimmed V and J ends, which lost 3 bases and 5 bases, there was a span of 11 bases. The chain's CDR3 is CASSHAGRNNEQFF. In DNA, the CDR3 is TGCGCCAGCAGCCACGCGGGACGAAACAATGAGCAGTTCTTC.

V gene TRBV9 combines with J gene TRBJ1-3, with 7 nucleotides matching TRBD1. The CDR3 sequence is 13 residues long. With V trimmed by 8 bases and J by 4 bases, 6 bases remained unmatched. Germline V gene sequence: CDR1 SGDLS, CDR2 YYNGEE. CDR3 sequence reads: CASSPGQGNTIYF. CDR3 DNA: TGTGCCAGTTCCCCGGGACAGGGAAACACCATATATTTT.

The chain carries TRBV18 and TRBJ2-3; D remains ambiguous. The CDR3 loop spans 12 amino acids. V lost 2 bases, J lost 6 bases, and 6 bases lay in between. Germline V CDR1 and CDR2: KGHSH, LQKENI. CDR3 sequence: CASSPNLDTQYF. The CDR3 nucleotides read TGTGCCAGCTCACCAAACTTGGATACGCAGTATTTT.

The table lists this clone with a count of one. The chain recombines TRBV6-5 with TRBJ2-1; D unclear. Germline-derived CDR1 and CDR2 are MNHEY and SVGAGI. Trimming cost V 5 bases and J 7 bases, with 9 bases left between them. CDR3 length equals 12 residues. The CDR3 is CASSPGGNEQFF. The CDR3 DNA sequence: TGTGCCAGCAGTCCGGGTGGAAATGAGCAGTTCTTC.

CDR3 bases: TGTGCCAGCAGCCCCCGGCAGCAGGGCGGGAGGGGGCCCTACAATGAGCAGTTCTTC. Translation: CASSPRQQGGRGPYNEQFF. V is TRBV9 and J is TRBJ2-1, with 9 bases matching TRBD2. CDR1 and CDR2 (germline): SGDLS, YYNGEE. The CDR3 has 19 amino acids. V trimming: 4 bases; J trimming: 2 bases; junction bases outside the gene matches: 16.